These T cell receptor beta chains were read from a single sample in a study of blood T cell repertoires in COVID-19. The data were produced by immunoSEQ multiplex PCR, yet TCRdb's version contains in-frame clones alone and is incomplete. This table holds approximately 150,000 clones, 70% to 90% found once. The sequencing sample was made of peripheral blood. Source of these receptors: a man in his 70s with acute or convalescent COVID-19. Each CDR3 is given with its conserved first and last residue. Each record gives: clone size, V gene, D gene, J gene, CDR3 DNA, CDR3 protein. The D gene is left open where the match is weak. Only part of the rows carry a size: once, few, many, or a class if the clone is expanded.

once	TRBV19	NA	TRBJ1-2	TGTGCCAGTAGTACTTCGGTCAGGGGCTATGGCTACACCTTC	CASSTSVRGYGYTF
NA	TRBV28	NA	TRBJ2-3	TGTGCCACTACGGGGGACCGCACAGATACGCAGTATTTT	CATTGDRTDTQYF
NA	TRBV2	NA	TRBJ2-7	TGTGCCAGCAGTGAATCACCCCGAAGCGAAGGCGAGCAGTACTTC	CASSESPRSEGEQYF
NA	TRBV7-9	NA	TRBJ1-5	TGTGCCAGCAGCCAGCTCGGGGGTTTTCAGCCCCAGCATTTT	CASSQLGGFQPQHF
NA	TRBV7-6	NA	TRBJ2-7	TGTGCCAGCAGCCCCGGCAGGGTTTCCTACGAGCAGTACTTC	CASSPGRVSYEQYF
NA	TRBV19	TRBD1	TRBJ1-5	TGTGCCAGTAGTGGCGGACAGGGTGGGATTCAGCCCCAGCATTTT	CASSGGQGGIQPQHF
NA	TRBV5-1	NA	TRBJ1-3	TGCGCCAGCAGCTTGGGGGCCACGAACTCTGGAAACACCATATATTTT	CASSLGATNSGNTIYF
NA	TRBV5-5	NA	TRBJ1-5	TGTGCCAGCAGCTTGGTGGCAGGGTTGACCTATCAGCCCCAGCATTTT	CASSLVAGLTYQPQHF
NA	TRBV5-1	NA	TRBJ2-1	TGCGCCAGCAGCTTTATGGGGCGCCGTGACAATGAGCAGTTCTTC	CASSFMGRRDNEQFF
NA	TRBV7-2	NA	TRBJ2-1	TGTGCCAGCAGCCTGAGGAGCGGCCCCTACAATGAGCAGTTCTTC	CASSLRSGPYNEQFF
NA	TRBV4-2	NA	TRBJ1-2	TGTGCCAGCAGCCAAGAATCAGGGGCCCACTATGGCTACACCTTC	CASSQESGAHYGYTF
NA	TRBV19	TRBD1	TRBJ2-5	TGTGCCAGTAGTACGACAGGGGGCCAAGAGACCCAGTACTTC	CASSTTGGQETQYF
NA	TRBV12-2	NA	TRBJ1-3	TGTGCAAGTCGCTCACAGACCTCTGGAAACACCATATATTTT	CASRSQTSGNTIYF